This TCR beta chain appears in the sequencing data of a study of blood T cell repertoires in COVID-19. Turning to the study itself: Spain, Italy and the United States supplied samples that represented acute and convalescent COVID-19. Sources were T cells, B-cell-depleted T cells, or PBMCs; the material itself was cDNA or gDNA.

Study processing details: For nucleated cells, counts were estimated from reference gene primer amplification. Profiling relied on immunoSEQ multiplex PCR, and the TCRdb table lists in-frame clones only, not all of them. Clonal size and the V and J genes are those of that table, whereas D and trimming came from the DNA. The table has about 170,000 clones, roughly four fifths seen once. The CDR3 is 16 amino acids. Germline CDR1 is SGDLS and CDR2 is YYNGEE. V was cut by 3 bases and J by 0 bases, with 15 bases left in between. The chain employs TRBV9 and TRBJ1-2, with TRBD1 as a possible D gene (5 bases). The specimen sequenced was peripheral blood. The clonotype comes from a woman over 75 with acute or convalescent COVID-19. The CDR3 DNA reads TGTGCCAGCAGCGCGCAGACAGCCGTAGCTAACTATGGCTACACCTTC. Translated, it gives CASSAQTAVANYGYTF.